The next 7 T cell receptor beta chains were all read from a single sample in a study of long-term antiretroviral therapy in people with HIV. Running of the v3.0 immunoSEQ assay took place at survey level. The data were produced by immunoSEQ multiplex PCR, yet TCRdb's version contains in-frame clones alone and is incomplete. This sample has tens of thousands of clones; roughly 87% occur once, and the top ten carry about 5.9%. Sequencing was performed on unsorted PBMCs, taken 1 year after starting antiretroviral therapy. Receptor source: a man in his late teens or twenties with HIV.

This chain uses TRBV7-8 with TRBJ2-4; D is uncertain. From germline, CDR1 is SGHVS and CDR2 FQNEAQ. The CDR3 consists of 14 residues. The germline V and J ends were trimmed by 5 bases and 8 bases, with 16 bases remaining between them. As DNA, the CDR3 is TGTGCCAGCAGCCCAATGGAGATTTGGGACATTCAGTACTTC. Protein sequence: CASSPMEIWDIQYF.

CDR3 sequence: CASSLGEVGSRNEQYF. The CDR3 DNA is TGTGCCAGCAGCTTGGGAGAGGTGGGATCGAGAAACGAGCAGTACTTC. The rearrangement links TRBV5-6 to TRBJ2-7; D is undetermined. The V end was cut by 0 bases, the J end by 5 bases, with 18 bases between. This CDR3 comprises 16 residues. Per germline, CDR1 SGHDT and CDR2 YYEEEE.

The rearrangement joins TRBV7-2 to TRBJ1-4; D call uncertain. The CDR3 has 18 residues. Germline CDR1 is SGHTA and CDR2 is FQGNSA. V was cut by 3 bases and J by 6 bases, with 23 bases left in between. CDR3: CASSLRWEARLTDEKLFF. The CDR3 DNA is TGTGCCAGCAGCTTGAGGTGGGAGGCCCGATTAACGGATGAAAAACTGTTTTTT. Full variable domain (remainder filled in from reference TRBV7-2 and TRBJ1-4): GAGVSQSPSNKVTEKGKDVELRCDPISGHTALYWYRQSLGQGLEFLIYFQGNSAPDKSGLPSDRFSAERTGGSVSTLTIQRTQQEDSAVYLCASSLRWEARLTDEKLFFGSGTQLSVL.

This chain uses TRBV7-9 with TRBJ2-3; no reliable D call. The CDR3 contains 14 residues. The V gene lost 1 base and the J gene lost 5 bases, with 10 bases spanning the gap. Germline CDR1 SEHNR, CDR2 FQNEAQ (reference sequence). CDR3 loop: CASSLEGYGDTQYF. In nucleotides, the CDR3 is TGTGCCAGCAGCTTAGAAGGATATGGAGATACGCAGTATTTT. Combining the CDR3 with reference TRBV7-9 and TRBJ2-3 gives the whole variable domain DTGVSQNPRHKITKRGQNVTFRCDPISEHNRLYWYRQTLGQGPEFLTYFQNEAQLEKSRLLSDRFSAERPKGSFSTLEIQRTEQGDSAMYLCASSLEGYGDTQYFGPGTRLTVL.

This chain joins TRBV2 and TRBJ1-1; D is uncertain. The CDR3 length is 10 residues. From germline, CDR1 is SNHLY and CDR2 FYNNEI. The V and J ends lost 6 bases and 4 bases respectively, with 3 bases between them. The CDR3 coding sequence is TGTGCCAGCAGGGGCACTGAAGCTTTCTTT. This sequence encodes CASRGTEAFF.

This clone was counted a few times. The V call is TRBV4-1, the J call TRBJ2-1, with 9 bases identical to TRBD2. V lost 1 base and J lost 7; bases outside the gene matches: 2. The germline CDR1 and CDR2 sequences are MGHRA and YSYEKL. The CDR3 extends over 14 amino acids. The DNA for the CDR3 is TGCGCCAGCAGCCAAGTGACTAGCGGTAATGAGCAGTTCTTC. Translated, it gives CASSQVTSGNEQFF.

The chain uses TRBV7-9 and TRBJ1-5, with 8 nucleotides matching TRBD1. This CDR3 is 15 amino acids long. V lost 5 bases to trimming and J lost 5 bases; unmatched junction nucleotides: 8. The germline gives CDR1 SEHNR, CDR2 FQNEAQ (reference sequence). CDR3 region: CASSLGGQAHQPQHF. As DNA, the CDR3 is TGTGCCAGCAGCCTAGGGGGACAGGCCCATCAGCCCCAGCATTTT. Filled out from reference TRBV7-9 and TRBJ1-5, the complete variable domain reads DTGVSQNPRHKITKRGQNVTFRCDPISEHNRLYWYRQTLGQGPEFLTYFQNEAQLEKSRLLSDRFSAERPKGSFSTLEIQRTEQGDSAMYLCASSLGGQAHQPQHFGDGTRLSIL.